These 28 T cell receptor beta chains came from one sample sequenced in a study of response to subunit inactivated influenza vaccine. TCRdb re-called the RT-PCR reads with MiXCR, one entry per CDR3 protein. Altogether approximately 500,000 distinct CDR3 sequences are present, 14% being singletons, with the ten largest covering 11%. Sequencing was performed on PBMCs from blood, taken 11 to 12 days after vaccination. The origin of the receptors is a man aged 50-60 years who received an inactivated influenza vaccine.

In its sample, this clonotype was seen many times. The chain carries TRBV5-6 and TRBJ2-1; D may be TRBD2 (5 bases). CDR1 SGHDT and CDR2 YYEEEE come from the germline V gene. The CDR3 sequence is 11 residues long. Trimming took 3 bases from V and 15 from J, leaving 13 bases between them. The CDR3 protein is CASSSDSLVFF. Written as DNA, the CDR3 is TGTGCCAGCAGCTCGGACTCCCTTGTGTTCTTC.

This clonotype turned up a few times. The chain employs TRBV5-1 and TRBJ2-7, with 7 bases that match TRBD1. Trimming took 2 bases from V and 4 from J; bases not matched to a gene: 9. The V gene's germline CDR1 is SGHRS and CDR2 YFSETQ. This CDR3 is 15 amino acids long. In DNA form, the CDR3 reads TGCGCCAGCAGCTTATACTCCGGGACAGCTTACGAGCAGTACTTC. Its protein is CASSLYSGTAYEQYF.

This clonotype was detected a few times. The rearrangement joins TRBV20-1 to TRBJ2-7; 9 positions match TRBD2. The CDR3 has 12 amino acids. V lost 7 bases, J lost 3 bases, and 4 bases stayed unmatched. Germline V lookup: CDR1 DFQATT, CDR2 SNEGSKA (reference sequence). The CDR3 region is CSVRRGGYEQYF. DNA of the CDR3: TGCAGTGTTCGGCGGGGGGGCTACGAGCAGTACTTC.

The chain links TRBV4-1 to TRBJ2-7, with TRBD2 identical over 8 bases. The CDR3 is 17 residues long. Germline-derived CDR1 and CDR2 are MGHRA and YSYEKL. V gave up 0 bases and J gave up 0 bases; unmatched junction bases: 7. The CDR3 loop is CASSQDRGAGASYEQYF. Here the CDR3 DNA reads TGCGCCAGCAGCCAAGATCGGGGAGCGGGAGCCTCCTACGAGCAGTACTTC.

The chain has TRBV10-3 and TRBJ2-3; maybe TRBD1 (6 bases). The germline gives CDR1 ENHRY, CDR2 SYGVKD. V was trimmed by 3 bases and J by 0 bases, leaving 13 bases between them. This CDR3 is 16 amino acids long. This CDR3 is CAISEPQGSSTDTQYF. The CDR3 bases are TGTGCCATCAGTGAACCACAGGGTTCTAGCACAGATACGCAGTATTTT.

This clonotype was recorded a few times. The V and J genes are TRBV20-1 and TRBJ2-1; no firm D call. The CDR3 runs to 12 residues. Germline CDR1 is DFQATT and CDR2 is SNEGSKA (reference sequence). The V end was cut by 3 bases, the J end by 7 bases, with 10 bases between. The CDR3: CSARWSTNEQFF. CDR3 nucleotide sequence: TGCAGTGCTAGGTGGTCAACGAATGAGCAGTTCTTC.

The chain uses TRBV20-1 and TRBJ2-1; the D gene is possibly TRBD2 (5 bases). This CDR3 has 14 residues. Germline loops: CDR1 DFQATT, CDR2 SNEGSKA (reference sequence). V shed 0 bases and J shed 8 bases, with 14 bases lying between them. Written as DNA, the CDR3 is TGCAGTGCTAGAGATATATCGGGAATCGATGAGCAGTTCTTC. This gives the protein CSARDISGIDEQFF.

The gene calls are TRBV28 and TRBJ2-7; D is perhaps TRBD1 or TRBD2 (7 bases each). V lost 5 bases to trimming and J lost 0 bases, with 14 bases between them. Germline V CDR1 and CDR2: MDHEN, SYDVKM. The CDR3 spans 15 residues. CDR3 nucleotides: TGTGCCAGCAGTCAGGGGGGGGCAAGCTCCTACGAGCAGTACTTC. As protein: CASSQGGASSYEQYF.

This clonotype occurred a few times. The chain recombines TRBV11-1 with TRBJ2-1, with 8 bases fitting TRBD1. Germline CDR1 SGHAT, CDR2 FQDESV (reference sequence). This CDR3 is built from 21 residues. After removal of 6 bases from V and 0 bases from J, the junction contained 22 bases not matched to a gene. In DNA form, the CDR3 reads TGTGCCAGCAGATCACAGCTCGGGACAGGAGGGAGTGGGGGCTCCTACAATGAGCAGTTCTTC. Protein: CASRSQLGTGGSGGSYNEQFF.

The CDR3 region has the DNA TGCGCCTCCGAACAGGGAATCGGCACCTACGAGCAGTACTTC. It is translated as CASEQGIGTYEQYF. The chain uses TRBV23-1 and TRBJ2-7; TRBD1 might be the D (6 bases). TRBV23-1 is an ORF for which the function is uncertain. The CDR3 runs 14 residues. V lost 11 bases, J lost 2 bases, and 19 bases lay in between.

CDR3 bases: TGTGCCAGCAGCCCTTTTTCGGGGATGTACGAGCAGTACTTC. Translation gives CASSPFSGMYEQYF. The V and J genes are TRBV7-2 and TRBJ2-7; D possibly corresponds to TRBD2 (5 bases). Germline V gene lookup returns CDR1 SGHTA and CDR2 FQGNSA. There are 14 residues in the CDR3. Trimming removed 5 bases from V and 4 bases from J, with 15 bases in between.

This clonotype turned up a few times. CDR3 DNA: TGTGCCAGCAGCTTGGCCCGAACTGAAGAGACCCAGTACTTC. This sequence encodes CASSLARTEETQYF. The chain carries TRBV5-5 and TRBJ2-5; D remains unclear. The germline V gene has CDR1 SGHKS and CDR2 YYEKEE (reference sequence). The V and J ends lost 0 bases and 3 bases respectively, with 9 bases between them. The length of the CDR3 is 14 residues.

With regard to this clonotype: The junction differs from germline at one of its ends, possibly a read error. The chain combines TRBV3-1 with TRBJ2-1, with D possibly called TRBD1 or TRBD2 (5 bases each). The V gene's germline CDR1 is LGHDT and CDR2 YNNKEL (reference sequence). This CDR3 is 11 amino acids long. DNA of the CDR3: TGTGCCAGCAGCGCCGGGACGTATGAAAATTTC. Translating it yields CASSAGTYENF.

The table lists this clonotype with a few counts. The J gene is TRBJ2-1, the V gene TRBV18; 13 bases map to TRBD2. The CDR3 sequence is 16 residues long. V trimming: 3 bases; J trimming: 4 bases; junction bases outside the gene matches: 3. CDR1 is KGHSH and CDR2 is LQKENI in the germline V gene. This chain's CDR3 is CASSPGTSGNYNEQFF. The CDR3 region has the DNA TGTGCCAGCTCACCCGGGACTAGCGGGAATTACAATGAGCAGTTCTTC. The full variable domain, its missing parts supplied by reference TRBV18 and TRBJ2-1, is NAGVMQNPRHLVRRRGQEARLRCSPMKGHSHVYWYRQLPEEGLKFMVYLQKENIIDESGMPKERFSAEFPKEGPSILRIQQVVRGDSAAYFCASSPGTSGNYNEQFFGPGTRLTVL.

The chain joins TRBV2 to TRBJ2-5; 8 nucleotides align to TRBD1. Per the germline V gene, CDR1 is SNHLY and CDR2 is FYNNEI. The CDR3 is made up of 18 amino acids. Trimming took 8 bases from V and 3 from J; bases not matched to a gene: 20. The CDR3 here is CASLKGLDRVIMEETQYF. Written as DNA, the CDR3 is TGTGCCAGCCTAAAAGGGTTGGACAGGGTAATTATGGAAGAGACCCAGTACTTC.

The table lists this clonotype with a few counts. The chain combines TRBV19 with TRBJ2-3; D is possibly TRBD2 (7 bases). V dropped 9 bases and J dropped 4 bases, with 23 bases sitting between them. Germline assignment: CDR1 LNHDA and CDR2 SQIVND (reference sequence). CDR3 length: 16 amino acids. In nucleotides, the CDR3 is TGTGCCAGCACAAGAGGAGGAGGGGGGGTCTCAGATACGCAGTATTTT. It codes for CASTRGGGGVSDTQYF.

This clonotype has only a few counts. The rearrangement joins TRBV2 to TRBJ1-4; D possibly corresponds to TRBD1 (5 bases). The ends were cut back, 6 bases at V and 5 bases at J, with 19 bases in the middle. The CDR3 consists of 16 residues. Germline V gene data show CDR1 as SNHLY and CDR2 as FYNNEI. The CDR3 sequence is CASSDYRTGKNEKLFF. CDR3 sequence (DNA): TGTGCCAGCAGCGATTACAGGACGGGGAAAAATGAAAAACTGTTTTTT.

The chain employs TRBV7-2 and TRBJ2-1, with a possible D match to TRBD2 (7 bases). CDR3 length: 13 residues. CDR1 and CDR2 from the germline V gene are SGHTA and FQGNSA. The ends were cut back, 6 bases at V and 9 bases at J, with 15 bases in the middle. In DNA form, the CDR3 reads TGTGCCAGCAGTGGTTGGGGGGGCGGTGAGCAGTTCTTC. Its translation is CASSGWGGGEQFF.

This clonotype was recorded many times. This chain links TRBV7-2 with TRBJ1-2; D is undetermined. The CDR3 covers 15 residues. The V and J ends lost 1 base and 0 bases respectively, with 9 bases between them. Germline V gene sequence: CDR1 SGHTA, CDR2 FQGNSA. Here the CDR3 reads CASSLEAITNYGYTF. Written as DNA, the CDR3 is TGTGCCAGCAGCTTAGAGGCCATCACTAACTATGGCTACACCTTC.

This clonotype was observed a few times. The V gene is TRBV18, the J gene TRBJ2-1; unclear D gene. The germline gives CDR1 KGHSH, CDR2 LQKENI. V was shortened by 3 bases and J by 7 bases, with 10 bases between the two germline ends. The CDR3 consists of 13 residues. The CDR3: CASSPAIENEQFF. DNA for the CDR3: TGTGCCAGCTCACCCGCAATAGAAAATGAGCAGTTCTTC.

This rearrangement joins TRBV20-1 to TRBJ2-3, with a tentative D call TRBD2 (5 bases). This CDR3 comprises 12 residues. Germline CDR1 is DFQATT and CDR2 is SNEGSKA (reference sequence). V lost 3 bases and J 5 bases, leaving 9 bases between the germline ends. CDR3 DNA sequence: TGCAGTGCTAGCGGGAATCTAGATACGCAGTATTTT. It codes for CSASGNLDTQYF.

Many counts were recorded for this clonotype. The V gene is TRBV14, the J gene TRBJ1-1; D may be TRBD1 (5 bases). Trimming took off 11 bases at V and 1 base at J, with 14 bases between the two ends. Germline CDR1 reads SGHDN; CDR2 reads FVKESK. The CDR3 contains 13 residues. This CDR3 is CASTVGQNTEAFF. The CDR3 coding sequence is TGTGCCTCTACGGTCGGACAGAACACTGAAGCTTTCTTT.

The gene calls are TRBV4-2 and TRBJ2-1, with 11 bases fitting TRBD2. V gave up 4 bases and J gave up 2 bases; unmatched junction bases: 10. Germline CDR1 and CDR2: LGHNA and YNFKEQ. The length of the CDR3 is 18 residues. DNA of the CDR3: TGTGCCAGCAGCCTAGACGATAGCGGGAGGGCGACCTACAATGAGCAGTTCTTC. It specifies CASSLDDSGRATYNEQFF.

This clonotype has a handful of counts. CDR3 bases: TGTGCCAGCAGCTACACTGGCAGGGGGCTTGGCGGCACTGAAGCTTTCTTT. As protein: CASSYTGRGLGGTEAFF. The chain employs TRBV11-2 and TRBJ1-1; 8 bases are shared with TRBD1. Germline lookup yields CDR1 SGHAT and CDR2 FQNNGV. This CDR3 is 17 amino acids long. Germline trimming cut 4 bases from V and 4 bases from J; bases unmatched to any gene: 14.

This clonotype was seen more than once but under ten times. This chain links TRBV10-2 with TRBJ1-1; a weak D match, TRBD1 (5 bases). CDR3 length: 15 residues. Looked up from germline, CDR1 is WSHSY and CDR2 is SAAADI. Trimming shortened V by 8 bases and J by 2 bases, and 18 bases separated the two germline ends. The CDR3 spells CASRDGQLQNTEAFF. As DNA, the CDR3 is TGCGCCAGCCGGGACGGGCAATTACAAAACACTGAAGCTTTCTTT.

The chain combines TRBV7-2 with TRBJ2-1; 11 positions agree with TRBD2. The ends lost 1 base at V and 12 bases at J; junction bases unmatched: 8. From germline, CDR1 is SGHTA and CDR2 FQGNSA. This CDR3 comprises 15 residues. In DNA, the CDR3 is TGTGCCAGCAGCTTAGGGCTAGCGGGAGGAGGGGGGCAGTTCTTC. Translated, it gives CASSLGLAGGGGQFF.

This clonotype turned up a few times. V and J are TRBV29-1 and TRBJ2-7; TRBD2 might be the D (5 bases). Between the trimmed V and J ends, which lost 4 bases and 2 bases, there was a span of 18 bases. Germline assignment: CDR1 SQVTM and CDR2 ANQGSEA. The CDR3 contains 15 residues. In nucleotides, the CDR3 is TGCAGCGTTGTGGAAAGCAGGACTTTTACCTACGAGCAGTACTTC. Translated: CSVVESRTFTYEQYF.

The chain couples TRBV5-1 to TRBJ1-4; tentatively, D is TRBD1 (5 bases). The CDR3 has 13 residues. V gave up 4 bases and J gave up 7 bases, with 11 bases separating them. The germline V gene encodes CDR1 SGHRS and CDR2 YFSETQ. CDR3 coding DNA: TGCGCCAGCAGCGACAGTCGGATTGAAAAACTGTTTTTT. Translated: CASSDSRIEKLFF.